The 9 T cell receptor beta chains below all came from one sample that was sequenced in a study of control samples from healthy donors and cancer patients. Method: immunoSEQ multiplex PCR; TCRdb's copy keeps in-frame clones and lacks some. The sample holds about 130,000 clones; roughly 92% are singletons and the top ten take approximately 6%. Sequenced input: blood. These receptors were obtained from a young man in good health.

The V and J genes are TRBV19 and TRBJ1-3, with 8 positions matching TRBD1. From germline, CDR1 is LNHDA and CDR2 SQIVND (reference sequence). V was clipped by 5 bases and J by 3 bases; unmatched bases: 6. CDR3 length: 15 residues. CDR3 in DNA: TGTGCCAGTAGTCTGGACAGGGCATATGGAAACACCATATATTTT. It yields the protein CASSLDRAYGNTIYF.

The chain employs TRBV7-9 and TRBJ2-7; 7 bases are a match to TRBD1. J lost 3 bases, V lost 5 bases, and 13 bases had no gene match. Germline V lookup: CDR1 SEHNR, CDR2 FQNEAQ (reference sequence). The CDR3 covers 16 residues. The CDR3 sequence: CASSPGTVRTNYEQYF. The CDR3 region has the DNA TGTGCCAGCAGCCCGGGGACAGTGCGCACAAACTACGAGCAGTACTTC.

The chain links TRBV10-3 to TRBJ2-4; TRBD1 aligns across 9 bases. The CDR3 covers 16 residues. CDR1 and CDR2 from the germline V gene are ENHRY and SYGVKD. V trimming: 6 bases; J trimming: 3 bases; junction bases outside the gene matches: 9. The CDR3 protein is CAISPRTGESKNIQYF. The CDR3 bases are TGTGCCATCAGCCCGAGGACAGGGGAGAGCAAAAACATTCAGTACTTC.

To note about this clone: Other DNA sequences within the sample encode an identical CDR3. CDR3 in DNA: TGTGCCATCAGTGAGACCGATTCACCCCTCCACTTT. It yields the protein CAISETDSPLHF. V and J are TRBV10-3 and TRBJ1-6; D is ambiguous. The CDR3 extends over 12 amino acids. CDR1 and CDR2 from the germline V gene are ENHRY and SYGVKD. Trimming shortened V by 2 bases and J by 8 bases, and 4 bases separated the two germline ends.

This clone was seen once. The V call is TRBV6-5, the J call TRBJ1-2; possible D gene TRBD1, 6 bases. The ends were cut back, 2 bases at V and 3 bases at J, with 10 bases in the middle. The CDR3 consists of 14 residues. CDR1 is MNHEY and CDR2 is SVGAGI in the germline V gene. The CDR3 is CASSYLGADYGYTF. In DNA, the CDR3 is TGTGCCAGCAGTTACCTGGGGGCAGACTATGGCTACACCTTC.

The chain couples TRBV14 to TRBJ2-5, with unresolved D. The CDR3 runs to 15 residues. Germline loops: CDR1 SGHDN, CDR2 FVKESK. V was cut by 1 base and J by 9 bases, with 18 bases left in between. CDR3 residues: CASSQGLLNIEAQYF. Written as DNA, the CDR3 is TGTGCCAGCAGCCAAGGCCTCCTAAACATCGAGGCCCAGTACTTC.

The CDR3 here is CASKQDHNEQFF. DNA for the CDR3: TGTGCCAGCAAACAGGATCACAATGAGCAGTTCTTC. This sequence joins TRBV6-5 and TRBJ2-1, with a tentative D call TRBD1 (5 bases). The germline gives CDR1 MNHEY, CDR2 SVGAGI. V was shortened by 7 bases and J by 5 bases, with 9 bases between the two germline ends. CDR3 length: 12 amino acids.

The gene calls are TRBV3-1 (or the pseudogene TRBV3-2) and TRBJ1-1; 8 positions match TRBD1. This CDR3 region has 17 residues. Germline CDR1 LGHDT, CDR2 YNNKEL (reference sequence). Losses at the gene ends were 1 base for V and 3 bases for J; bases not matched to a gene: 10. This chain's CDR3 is CASSQGAGGFTYTEAFF. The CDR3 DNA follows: TGTGCCAGCAGCCAAGGGGCAGGGGGCTTTACGTACACTGAAGCTTTCTTT.

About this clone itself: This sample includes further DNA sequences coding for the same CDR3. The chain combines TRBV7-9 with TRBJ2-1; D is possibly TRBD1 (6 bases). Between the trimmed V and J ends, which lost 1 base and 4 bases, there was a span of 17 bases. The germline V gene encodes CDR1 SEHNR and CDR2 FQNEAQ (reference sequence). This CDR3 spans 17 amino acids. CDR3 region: CASSLVGLGAGYNEQFF. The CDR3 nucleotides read TGTGCCAGCAGCTTAGTCGGTCTGGGGGCCGGGTACAATGAGCAGTTCTTC.